This entry concerns a single T cell receptor beta chain. The antigen is undetermined. These data originate in a study of OX40 agonist ivuxolimab in advanced cancers. Overall study context: Patients were treated with intravenous ivuxolimab, dosed at 0.01 to 10 mg/kg and infused every 2 weeks. Patients in dose escalation had liver, melanoma, kidney or head and neck cancers.

Points from the study as a whole: Some patients without response likewise showed low normalized clonal expansion.

Method: immunoSEQ multiplex PCR; TCRdb's copy keeps in-frame clones and lacks some. The sample lists 75,000 to 100,000 clones; roughly nine tenths were seen once. Trimming shortened V by 4 bases and J by 6 bases, and 10 bases separated the two germline ends. Per germline, CDR1 SEHNR and CDR2 FQNEAQ (reference sequence). The CDR3 consists of 12 residues. The source is an adult with an advanced solid tumor such as melanoma, head and neck, liver or kidney cancer. Sequencing used CD4+ or CD8+ T cells sorted from blood, obtained in a trial of the OX40 agonist ivuxolimab. This chain joins TRBV7-9 and TRBJ2-7; D gene unclear. The CDR3 sequence: CASSSQTREQYF. CDR3 in DNA: TGTGCCAGCAGCTCCCAGACCCGCGAGCAGTACTTC.